Many counts were recorded for the clone carrying this TCR beta chain. The junction does not match germline at one end; this may be a read error. The data stem from a study of T-cell reconstitution after alpha-beta-depleted transplantation in children. TCRbeta library preparation incorporated unique molecular identifiers. TCRdb ran MiXCR on the PCR reads and lists one entry per CDR3 protein. Of 400,000 to 500,000 distinct CDR3 sequences in the sample, roughly a tenth were seen once. The CDR3 loop spans 14 amino acids. This specimen consisted of PBMCs from the stem cell graft donor, obtained from the stem cell graft. The receptor comes from a human donor who donated a stem cell graft to a child with acute myeloid leukemia. This chain connects TRBV12-3 or TRBV12-4 to TRBJ2-1, with 9 bases identical to TRBD2. The CDR3 nucleotides read TGTGCCAGCAGTTTAGGTGGTAGCGGGAGTAGGTCCCTCTTC. This codes for CASSLGGSGSRSLF.